The clone carrying this T cell receptor (beta chain) came up a few times. The authors isolated at least 6 million PBMCs per sample. This sample was taken from a study of blood T cells in healthy people across ages. With a J-beta primer mix and a sample-barcoded 5' primer, a second PCR ran about 6 to 11 cycles. TCRdb fed the 5' RACE reads into MiXCR, producing one record per CDR3 protein. The sample lists about 1.8 million distinct CDR3 sequences, about 50% seen once, with 2.1% in the top ten. The sequence was collected from a middle-aged woman in good health. The sample comprised blood.

The CDR3 loop is CASSNRSSYEQYF. The CDR3 DNA follows: TGTGCCAGCAGCAACAGGAGCTCCTACGAGCAGTACTTC. V gene TRBV7-2 combines with J gene TRBJ2-7, with a weak D call TRBD1 (5 bases). Trimming stripped 5 bases from V and 0 bases from J, with 8 bases between. The germline V gene encodes CDR1 SGHTA and CDR2 FQGNSA. The CDR3 runs to 13 residues.